These T cell receptor beta chains were read from a single sample in a study of T cells in Graves' hyperthyroidism and ophthalmopathy. MiXCR, run by TCRdb on the multiplex PCR reads, gives a single entry per CDR3 protein. The sample holds over 500,000 distinct CDR3 sequences, roughly 15% seen once. Sequencing input: blood. These receptors came from a woman in her 40s with Graves' hyperthyroidism. The CDR3 runs from the conserved cysteine through the conserved F or W. The order of the fields is D gene, J gene, V gene, clone size, CDR3 protein, CDR3 DNA. A D gene is named only where the DNA matches it firmly. Size values are once, few and many counts, or a class for expanded clones, and some rows have none.

D gene: TRBD2
J gene: TRBJ2-7
V gene: TRBV7-7
clone size: many
CDR3 protein: CASSQGTSGYEQYF
CDR3 DNA: TGTGCTAGCAGCCAAGGGACTAGCGGGTACGAGCAGTACTTC

D gene: -
J gene: TRBJ1-1
V gene: TRBV6-5
clone size: few
CDR3 protein: CASSYIGSGNRVAGAFF
CDR3 DNA: TGTGCCAGCAGTTACATAGGATCCGGGAATCGGGTTGCTGGAGCTTTCTTT

D gene: -
J gene: TRBJ2-3
V gene: TRBV7-2
clone size: few
CDR3 protein: CASSATGRSTDTQYF
CDR3 DNA: TGTGCCAGCAGCGCAACTGGGAGGTCCACAGATACGCAGTATTTT

D gene: -
J gene: TRBJ2-2
V gene: TRBV2
clone size: many
CDR3 protein: CASSYDRSGELFF
CDR3 DNA: TGTGCCAGCAGCTACGACAGGTCCGGGGAGCTGTTTTTT

D gene: TRBD1
J gene: TRBJ1-2
V gene: TRBV19
clone size: -
CDR3 protein: CASSDKNRGLNYGYTF
CDR3 DNA: TGTGCCAGTAGTGATAAAAACAGGGGGCTTAACTATGGCTACACCTTC

D gene: -
J gene: TRBJ2-3
V gene: TRBV29-1
clone size: many
CDR3 protein: CSVEGIADRHTDTQYF
CDR3 DNA: TGCAGCGTTGAAGGGATAGCAGATCGTCACACAGATACGCAGTATTTT

D gene: -
J gene: TRBJ2-1
V gene: TRBV10-1
clone size: many
CDR3 protein: CASSGHESYNEQFF
CDR3 DNA: TGCGCCAGCAGTGGCCACGAGTCCTACAATGAGCAGTTCTTC

D gene: TRBD1
J gene: TRBJ1-1
V gene: TRBV3-1
clone size: -
CDR3 protein: CASSQRKTGGRLWNTEAFF
CDR3 DNA: TGTGCCAGCAGCCAACGGAAGACAGGGGGCCGCTTGTGGAACACTGAAGCTTTCTTT

D gene: -
J gene: TRBJ2-3
V gene: TRBV15
clone size: many
CDR3 protein: CATSRGDGVSDTQYF
CDR3 DNA: TGTGCCACCAGCAGAGGGGACGGAGTGTCAGATACGCAGTATTTT

D gene: TRBD1
J gene: TRBJ2-5
V gene: TRBV5-8
clone size: -
CDR3 protein: CASSRGWGQGEETQYF
CDR3 DNA: TGTGCCAGCAGCCGAGGCTGGGGACAGGGTGAGGAGACCCAGTACTTC

D gene: TRBD1
J gene: TRBJ1-5
V gene: TRBV19
clone size: -
CDR3 protein: CASSLTGANQPQHF
CDR3 DNA: TGTGCCAGTAGTCTAACAGGGGCCAATCAGCCCCAGCATTTT

D gene: TRBD2
J gene: TRBJ2-5
V gene: TRBV7-8
clone size: -
CDR3 protein: CASSLALADQETQYF
CDR3 DNA: TGTGCCAGCAGCTTAGCACTAGCGGATCAAGAGACCCAGTACTTC

D gene: -
J gene: TRBJ2-1
V gene: TRBV19
clone size: -
CDR3 protein: CASSSDGVLYNEQFF
CDR3 DNA: TGTGCCAGTAGTTCAGATGGGGTACTCTACAATGAGCAGTTCTTC

D gene: -
J gene: TRBJ2-4
V gene: TRBV3-1
clone size: many
CDR3 protein: CASSQGGIAKNIQYF
CDR3 DNA: TGTGCCAGCAGCCAAGGGGGAATAGCCAAAAACATTCAGTACTTC